This TCR beta chain was obtained from a study of shared clonotypes between healthy human individuals. Deep was the level at which the assay was run. Only in-frame clones appear in the TCRdb table, and some are missing; sequencing was by immunoSEQ multiplex PCR. The table shows around 1 million clones, with around 80% occurring only once. Comment on this clone: Its antigen is not known.

Broader study findings: Rarefaction indicated that sorted-subset sequencing remained incomplete although depth was large.

The origin of this receptor is a man between 18 and 29 years old in good health. Sample: memory CD4+ T cells sorted from blood. Specified subset: CD45RA-negative fraction.

The CDR3 region is CASSLGGLEPQHF. CDR3 coding DNA: TGCGCCAGCAGCTTGGGCGGGTTAGAGCCCCAGCATTTT. The chain carries TRBV5-1 and TRBJ1-5; no firm D call. CDR1 and CDR2 from the germline V gene are SGHRS and YFSETQ. V gave up 0 bases and J gave up 8 bases, with 9 bases separating them. The CDR3 has 13 residues.